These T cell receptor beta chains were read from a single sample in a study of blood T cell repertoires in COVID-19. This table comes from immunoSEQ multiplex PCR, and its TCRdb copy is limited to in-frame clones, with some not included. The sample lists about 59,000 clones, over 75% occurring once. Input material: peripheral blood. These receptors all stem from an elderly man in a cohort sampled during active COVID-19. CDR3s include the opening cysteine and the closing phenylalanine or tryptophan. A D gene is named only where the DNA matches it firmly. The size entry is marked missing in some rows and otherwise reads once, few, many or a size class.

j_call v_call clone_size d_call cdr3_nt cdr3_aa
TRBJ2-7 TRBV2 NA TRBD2 TGTGCCAGCGTACGGGGGGGCAGGGAGCAGTACTTC CASVRGGREQYF
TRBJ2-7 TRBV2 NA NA TGTGCCAGCAGTGCGGAGGATGCCTACGAGCAGTACTTC CASSAEDAYEQYF
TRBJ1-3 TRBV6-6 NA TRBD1 TGTGCCAGCAGTCTGGGACAGGGGGCCAGCTCTGGAAACACCATATATTTT CASSLGQGASSGNTIYF
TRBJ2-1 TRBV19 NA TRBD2 TGTGCCAGTAGTATAGCTAGCGGGGGGGGCCTTGAACAGTTCTTC CASSIASGGGLEQFF
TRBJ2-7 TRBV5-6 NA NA TGTGCCAGCAGCTTCACCCGGGTCTACGAGCAGTACTTC CASSFTRVYEQYF
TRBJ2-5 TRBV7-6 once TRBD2 TGTGCCAGCAGCCTTAGCGGGGGGGTCGCACGTTCAGAAGAGACCCAGTACTTC CASSLSGGVARSEETQYF
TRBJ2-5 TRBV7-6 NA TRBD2 TGTGCCAGCAGCTTAGGGGCTAGCGGGTTCCAAGAGACCCAGTACTTC CASSLGASGFQETQYF
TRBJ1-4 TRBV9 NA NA TGTGCCAGCAGCGTAGCAGCGAGGCAGCCGGGGGAAAAACTGTTTTTT CASSVAARQPGEKLFF
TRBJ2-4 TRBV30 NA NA TGTGCCTGGAATCAGGGGAACATTCAGTACTTC CAWNQGNIQYF
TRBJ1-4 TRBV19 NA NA TGTGCCAGTAGTATTGGGGCAGCCAATAATGAAAAACTGTTTTTT CASSIGAANNEKLFF
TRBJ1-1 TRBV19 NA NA TGTGCCAGTATCCACCAGGGCTACATGAACACTGAAGCTTTCTTT CASIHQGYMNTEAFF
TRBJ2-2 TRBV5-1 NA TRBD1 TGCGCCAGCAGCCTGGGACAGGTTTTCGTCGGGGAGCTGTTTTTT CASSLGQVFVGELFF
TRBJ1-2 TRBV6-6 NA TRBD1 TGTGCCAGCAGTTACGGGACAGACTATGGCTACACCTTC CASSYGTDYGYTF
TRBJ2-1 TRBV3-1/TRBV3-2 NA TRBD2 TGTGCCAGCAGCCAAGCGAGCGGGGGGTTACGATACAATGAGCAGTTCTTC CASSQASGGLRYNEQFF
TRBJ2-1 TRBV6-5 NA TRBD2 TGTGCCAGCCGAAATCCTGGCGGGAGGGCCCCGTTCTTC CASRNPGGRAPFF
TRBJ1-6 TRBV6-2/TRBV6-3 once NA TGTGCCAGCAGTACTCAGGGGAGTAATTCACCCCTCCACTTT CASSTQGSNSPLHF
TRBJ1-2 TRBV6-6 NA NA TGTGCCAGCACTCCAAACCGGGGAATGGATGGCTACACCTTC CASTPNRGMDGYTF
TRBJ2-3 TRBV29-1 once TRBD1 TGCAGCGCCCCGGACAGGGGGACCGATACGCAGTATTTT CSAPDRGTDTQYF
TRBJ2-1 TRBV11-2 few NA TGTGCCAGCAGCCGTTGGGGTAGCGAAGTGGATGAGCAGTTCTTC CASSRWGSEVDEQFF
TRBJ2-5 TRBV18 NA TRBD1 TGTGCCAGCTCACTTATGACAGGGGGCATGGAGACCCAGTACTTC CASSLMTGGMETQYF
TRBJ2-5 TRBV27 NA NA TGTGCCAGCAGTCCTACCTCGGAGCCCTCGGTAGGGACCCAGTACTTC CASSPTSEPSVGTQYF
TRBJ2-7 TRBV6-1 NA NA TGTGCCAGCAGTGAAGACATCTACGAGCAGTACTTC CASSEDIYEQYF
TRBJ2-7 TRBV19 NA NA TGTGCCAGTAGTATCGGCCAGGGGACCTACGAGCAGTACTTC CASSIGQGTYEQYF
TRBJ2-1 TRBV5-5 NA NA TGTGCCAGCAGCTTGGCCTTCGGGGTGATGGGGAATGAGCAGTTCTTC CASSLAFGVMGNEQFF
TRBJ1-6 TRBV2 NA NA TGTGCCAGCAGTGGTTTCCCCCAGGGCAATTCACCCCTCCACTTT CASSGFPQGNSPLHF
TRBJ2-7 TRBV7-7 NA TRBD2 TGTGCTAGCAGCTTATTCGCACTAGCGGGAGTCTACGAGCAGTACTTC CASSLFALAGVYEQYF